This T cell receptor (beta chain) was recovered during a study of shared clonotypes between healthy human individuals (dated by TCRdb to the early 2020s). General notes on the study: Three men and two women, aged 18 to 49 years, made up the cohort. Per donor, three plates each were used for CD4 naive and CD4 memory, two for CD8 naive, and one for CD8 memory. To estimate repertoire size and how much clonotype sharing occurs between individuals, the study deeply sequenced the blood TCR repertoires of five or six healthy adults. Libraries were prepared and TCR repertoires were sequenced by different laboratories using diverse techniques, in order to increase sequencing depth and limit assay-specific biases. Leukapheresis yielded between about 0.85 and 10 billion PBMCs per donor. Overall results and qualifications from the work: Larger estimated clonotype richness was generally found for naive subsets than for memory subsets. The small number of donors limited the genetic and exposure-history diversity represented. Clonotypes shared by all four sorted-subset donors showed higher generation probabilities than non-shared clonotypes. Pairwise subsampling led to the expectation that sequencing depth would affect the degree of clonotype sharing among donors. Rarefaction of sorted-subset datasets indicated incomplete sequencing despite the large sequencing depth. Sampling was restricted to blood, and TCR repertoires in tissue are likely to differ from TCR repertoires in blood. Sharing across a few donors was observed for approximately 5% of naive CD4, less than 4% of naive CD8, roughly 2.3% of memory CD4, and about 0.4% of memory CD8 clonotypes.

Using the deep immunoSEQ assay, TCR CDR3 regions were amplified from genomic DNA by multiplex PCR. For each cell subset, the extracted genomic DNA was distributed evenly across all wells of several immunoSEQ 96-well plates, and each plate served as one replicate. For sorted subsets, each replicate PCR was loaded with about 200 ng genomic DNA, equivalent to 30,000 to 35,000 T cell genomes. Purified libraries were quantified with a Qubit 3.0 fluorometer, sized on a Bioanalyzer 2100, and re-quantified with the KAPA Library Quantification kit. Each immunoSEQ 96-well plate was sequenced on its own single-read 150-cycle Illumina NextSeq 550 flow cell. The paper's processing steps were these. Because only junctional sequences without quality scores were contained in the immunoSEQ output, filtering matching that applied to full-length reads could not be performed. To assign V/J genes and CDR3, sequences were annotated against IMGT germline references using PyIR, a Python wrapper for IgBLAST v1.9. Reads were filtered out if the reads had weak V/J assignments (E-value above 1e-6), no CDR3, stop codons, out-of-frame junctions, or ambiguous translated residues. V3J clonotypes were defined as sequences sharing the same inferred V gene, J gene, and CDR3 amino acid sequence. To compute the percentage overlap between repertoires, the number of shared unique clonotypes was divided by the size of the smaller repertoire. RTK rarefaction, the Chao1 estimator, and Recon v2.1 estimates of unobserved clonotypes were used to assess repertoire richness. For all TCRbeta clonotypes obtained by the gDNA method from a handful of donors, generation probabilities were computed with OLGA. This immuneACCESS table, as held by TCRdb, lists in-frame sequences with V and J called but not all clones. Of the missing ones, under half trace to an unresolved V gene in checked studies; the others have no known cause. V, J and clone size are those of that table, while D and trimming were read from the DNA. The sample table records some 800,000 clones; 92% of these occur just once. The ten most abundant clones make up 24% of the sample.

Trimmed from V: 0 bases; trimmed from J: 4 bases; junction bases lacking a gene match: 5. From the cysteine through the phenylalanine, the CDR3 covers 15 amino acids. CDR3 DNA only is kept here, 45 bases in frame from base 1. CDR1 and CDR2, per the germline V gene (reference sequence), are MNHEY and SMNVEV. Remarks on this clone: What antigen it recognizes has not been identified. Base qualities are missing; no much larger clone stands one base away.

CD8 naive samples consisted of CD45RO-negative cells that were positively selected for CCR7, yielding a CD45RA+CCR7+ population without TemRA cells. Donors were healthy HIV-negative adults with no recently reported acute infections or vaccinations. Every donor was a Caucasian adult residing in Nashville, Tennessee, USA. Blood was obtained by leukapheresis, after which PBMCs were separated by Ficoll-Histopaque density gradient centrifugation and cryopreserved in liquid nitrogen vapor phase. Analytical flow cytometry was used to check the purity and quantity of every magnetically sorted T cell population. From each sorted fraction, genomic DNA was isolated and quantified by UV absorbance on a Nanodrop 2000c.

Sequencing was performed on naive CD8+ T cells sorted from blood. In light of the paper, this sample's cell subset or site label describes: CD45RA+CCR7+. The chain links TRBV27 with TRBJ1-1, with 7 bases matching TRBD1. This sequence originates from a young man in good health. The CDR3 is CASSLSMRGLTEAFF. The nucleotides are TGTGCCAGCAGTTTATCGATGAGGGGGCTCACTGAAGCTTTCTTT.